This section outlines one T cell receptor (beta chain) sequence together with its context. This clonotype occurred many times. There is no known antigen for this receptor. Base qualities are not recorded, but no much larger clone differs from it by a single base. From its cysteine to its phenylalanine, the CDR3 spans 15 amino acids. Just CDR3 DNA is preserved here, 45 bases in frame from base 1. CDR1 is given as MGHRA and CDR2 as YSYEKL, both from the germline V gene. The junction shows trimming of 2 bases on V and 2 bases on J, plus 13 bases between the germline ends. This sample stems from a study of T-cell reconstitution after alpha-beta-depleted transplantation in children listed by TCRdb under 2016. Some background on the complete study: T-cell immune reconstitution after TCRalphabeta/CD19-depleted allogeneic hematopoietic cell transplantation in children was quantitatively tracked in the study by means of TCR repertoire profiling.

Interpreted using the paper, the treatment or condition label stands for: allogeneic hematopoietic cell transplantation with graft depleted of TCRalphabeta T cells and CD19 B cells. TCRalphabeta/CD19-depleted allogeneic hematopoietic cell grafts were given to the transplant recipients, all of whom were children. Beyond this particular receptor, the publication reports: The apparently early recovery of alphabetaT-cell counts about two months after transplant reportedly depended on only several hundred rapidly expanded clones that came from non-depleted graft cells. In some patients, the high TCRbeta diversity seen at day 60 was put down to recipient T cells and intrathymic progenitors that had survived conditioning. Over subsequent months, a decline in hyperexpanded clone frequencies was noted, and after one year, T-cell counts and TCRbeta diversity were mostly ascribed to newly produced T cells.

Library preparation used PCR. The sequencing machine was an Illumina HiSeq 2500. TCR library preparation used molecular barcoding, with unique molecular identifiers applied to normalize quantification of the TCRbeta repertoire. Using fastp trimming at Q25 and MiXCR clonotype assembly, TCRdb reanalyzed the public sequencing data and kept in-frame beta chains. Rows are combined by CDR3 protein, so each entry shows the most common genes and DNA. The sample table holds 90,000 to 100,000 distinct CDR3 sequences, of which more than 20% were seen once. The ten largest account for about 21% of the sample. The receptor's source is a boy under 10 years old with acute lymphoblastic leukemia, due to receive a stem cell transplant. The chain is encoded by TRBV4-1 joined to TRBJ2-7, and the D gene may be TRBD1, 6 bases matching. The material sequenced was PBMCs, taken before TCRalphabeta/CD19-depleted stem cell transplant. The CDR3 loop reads CASSQIQGLAYEQYF. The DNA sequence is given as TGCGCCAGCAGCCAAATACAGGGTCTTGCCTACGAGCAGTACTTC.